The subject of this entry is one T cell receptor (beta chain). Produced via immunoSEQ multiplex PCR; TCRdb's table is partial and in-frame only. The table includes just under 350,000 clones, more than 70% detected once. This specimen comes from a study of blood T cell repertoires in COVID-19. The overall study: COVID-19 samples from acute and convalescent phases originated in the United States, Italy and Spain.

The receptor's source is a woman in her 70s with COVID-19, enrolled during active disease. Sequencing was performed on peripheral blood.

CDR3 residues: CASAGTVLSGANVLTF. CDR3 sequence (DNA): TGCGCCAGCGCCGGGACTGTCCTCTCTGGGGCCAACGTCCTGACTTTC. The rearrangement joins TRBV5-1 to TRBJ2-6, with D possibly matching TRBD2 (6 bases). V lost 7 bases and J lost 0, with 14 bases in between. The CDR3 is 16 residues long. In germline, CDR1 is SGHRS, CDR2 YFSETQ.